Here is one T cell receptor (beta chain) with its context. Deletions cut 0 bases from V and 7 bases from J, with 7 bases between. Germline V lookup: CDR1 LGHNA, CDR2 YSLEER. CDR3 length: 13 residues. The data were obtained in a study of blood T cell repertoires in COVID-19. The overall study: The origin of the acute and convalescent COVID-19 samples was the United States, Italy and Spain.

In the authors' methods: Cell counts per sample came from amplifying reference gene primers. The assay was immunoSEQ multiplex PCR, and TCRdb's table has in-frame clones only and misses some. V and J calls and clone size are given by that table; D and trimming were obtained from the DNA. The table records 350,000 or so clones, approximately 86% of them present only once. The origin of this receptor is a woman aged 40-49 years with acute COVID-19. This chain links TRBV4-3 with TRBJ1-5; D uncertain. The material sequenced was PBMCs or T cells enriched from blood (not recorded which). The CDR3 bases are TGCGCCAGCAGCCAAGAAGCACGACAGCCCCAGCATTTT. It encodes CASSQEARQPQHF.